This T cell receptor (beta chain) is from a study of long-term antiretroviral therapy in people with HIV. The libraries were made with immunoSEQ v3.0 at survey level. This table comes from immunoSEQ multiplex PCR, and its TCRdb copy is limited to in-frame clones, with some not included. Counted here are over 10,000 clones, 75% to 80% occurring once; the ten biggest clones make up approximately 21%. The CDR3 has 14 residues. Trimming took off 2 bases at V and 4 bases at J, with 9 bases between the two ends. Germline V gene sequence: CDR1 MNHEY, CDR2 SVGAGI. The sequences come from unsorted PBMCs, collected 0.5 years before starting antiretroviral therapy. The chain couples TRBV6-5 to TRBJ1-5; D perhaps matches TRBD1 (5 bases). This receptor was identified in a woman between 40 and 50 years old with HIV. The CDR3 bases are TGTGCCAGCAGTTACCAGGGCCCGAATCAGCCCCAGCATTTT. Protein: CASSYQGPNQPQHF.